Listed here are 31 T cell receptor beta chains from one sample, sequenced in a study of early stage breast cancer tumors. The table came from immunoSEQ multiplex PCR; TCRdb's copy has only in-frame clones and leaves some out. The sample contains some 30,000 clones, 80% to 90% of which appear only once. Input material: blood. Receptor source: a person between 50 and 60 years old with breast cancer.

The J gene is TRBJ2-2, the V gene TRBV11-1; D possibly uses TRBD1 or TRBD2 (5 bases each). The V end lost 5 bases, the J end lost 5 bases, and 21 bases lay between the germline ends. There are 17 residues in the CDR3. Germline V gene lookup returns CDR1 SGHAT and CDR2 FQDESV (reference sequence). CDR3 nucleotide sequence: TGTGCCAGCAGCGGGGGTCTCCACACAATTATAACCGGGGAGCTGTTTTTT. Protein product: CASSGGLHTIITGELFF.

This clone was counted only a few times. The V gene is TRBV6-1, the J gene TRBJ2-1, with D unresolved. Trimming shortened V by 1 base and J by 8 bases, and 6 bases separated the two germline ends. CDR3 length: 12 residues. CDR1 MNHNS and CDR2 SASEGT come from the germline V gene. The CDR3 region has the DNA TGTGCCAGCAGTGAAGACGAAGATGAGCAGTTCTTC. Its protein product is CASSEDEDEQFF.

CDR3 in DNA: TGCGCCAGCAGCTTGTTGGCTCGGGGCTCAGGGACCCAGTACTTC. Its translation is CASSLLARGSGTQYF. V is TRBV5-1 and J is TRBJ2-5; the D call may be TRBD1 or TRBD2 (5 bases each). CDR3 length equals 15 residues. Per the germline V gene, CDR1 is SGHRS and CDR2 is YFSETQ. Trimming shortened V by 1 base and J by 7 bases, and 17 bases separated the two germline ends.

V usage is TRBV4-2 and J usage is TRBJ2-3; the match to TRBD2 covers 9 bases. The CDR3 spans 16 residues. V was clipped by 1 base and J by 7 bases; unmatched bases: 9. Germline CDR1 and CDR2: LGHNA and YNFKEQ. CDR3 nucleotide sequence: TGTGCCAGCAGCCAAGTCCCAGCGGGGGGAGGGAATACGCAGTATTTT. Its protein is CASSQVPAGGGNTQYF.

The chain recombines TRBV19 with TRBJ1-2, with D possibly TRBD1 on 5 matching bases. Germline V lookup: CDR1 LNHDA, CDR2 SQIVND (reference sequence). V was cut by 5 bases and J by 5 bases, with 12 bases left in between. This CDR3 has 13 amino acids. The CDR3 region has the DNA TGTGCCAGTAGTGCCATGACAGAGTATGGCTACACCTTC. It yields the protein CASSAMTEYGYTF.

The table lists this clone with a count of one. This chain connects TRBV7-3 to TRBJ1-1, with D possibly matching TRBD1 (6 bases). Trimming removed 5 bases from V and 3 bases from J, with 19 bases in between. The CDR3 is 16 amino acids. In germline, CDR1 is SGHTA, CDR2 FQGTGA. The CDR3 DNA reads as TGTGCCAGCAGCCCCTTTGGAACAGGGCCGTACACTGAAGCTTTCTTT. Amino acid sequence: CASSPFGTGPYTEAFF.

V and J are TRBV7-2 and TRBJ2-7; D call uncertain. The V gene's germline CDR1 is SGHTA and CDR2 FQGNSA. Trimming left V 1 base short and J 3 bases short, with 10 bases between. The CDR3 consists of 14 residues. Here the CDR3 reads CASSLGSRNYEQYF. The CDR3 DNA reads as TGTGCCAGCAGCTTAGGTTCGCGGAACTACGAGCAGTACTTC. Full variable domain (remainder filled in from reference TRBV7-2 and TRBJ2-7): GAGVSQSPSNKVTEKGKDVELRCDPISGHTALYWYRQSLGQGLEFLIYFQGNSAPDKSGLPSDRFSAERTGGSVSTLTIQRTQQEDSAVYLCASSLGSRNYEQYFGPGTRLTVT.

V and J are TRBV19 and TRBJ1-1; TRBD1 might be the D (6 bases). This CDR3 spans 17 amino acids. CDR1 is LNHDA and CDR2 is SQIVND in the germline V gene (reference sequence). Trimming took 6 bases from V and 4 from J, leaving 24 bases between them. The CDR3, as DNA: TGTGCCAGTAGGGCCCCCTGGGGGGCGCTTACTTCCACTGAAGCTTTCTTT. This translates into CASRAPWGALTSTEAFF.

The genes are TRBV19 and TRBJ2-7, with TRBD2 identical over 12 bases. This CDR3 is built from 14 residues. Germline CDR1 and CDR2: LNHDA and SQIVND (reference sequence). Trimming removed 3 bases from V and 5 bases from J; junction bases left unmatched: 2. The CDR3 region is CASSMTSGGHEQYF. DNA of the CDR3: TGTGCCAGTAGTATGACTAGCGGGGGCCACGAGCAGTACTTC. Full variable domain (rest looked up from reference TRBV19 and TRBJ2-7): DGGITQSPKYLFRKEGQNVTLSCEQNLNHDAMYWYRQDPGQGLRLIYYSQIVNDFQKGDIAEGYSVSREKKESFPLTVTSAQKNPTAFYLCASSMTSGGHEQYFGPGTRLTVT.

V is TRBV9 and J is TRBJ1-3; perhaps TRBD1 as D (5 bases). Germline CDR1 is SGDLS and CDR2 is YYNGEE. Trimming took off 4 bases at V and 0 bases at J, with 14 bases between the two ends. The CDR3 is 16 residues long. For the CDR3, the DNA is TGTGCCAGCAGCCGCGGGGGGGGTAGCTCTGGAAACACCATATATTTT. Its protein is CASSRGGGSSGNTIYF.

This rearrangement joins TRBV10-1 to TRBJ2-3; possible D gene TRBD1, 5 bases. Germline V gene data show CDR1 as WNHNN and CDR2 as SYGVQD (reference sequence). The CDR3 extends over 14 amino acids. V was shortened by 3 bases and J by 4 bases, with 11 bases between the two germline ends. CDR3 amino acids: CASSEPGNADTQYF. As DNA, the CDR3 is TGCGCCAGCAGTGAACCAGGGAACGCAGATACGCAGTATTTT.

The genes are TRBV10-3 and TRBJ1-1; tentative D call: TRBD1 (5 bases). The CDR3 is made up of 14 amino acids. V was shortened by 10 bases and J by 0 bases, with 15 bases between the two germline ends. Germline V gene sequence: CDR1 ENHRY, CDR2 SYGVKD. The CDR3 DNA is TGTGCCACCACGGGGGGTGTCATGAACACTGAAGCTTTCTTT. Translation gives CATTGGVMNTEAFF.

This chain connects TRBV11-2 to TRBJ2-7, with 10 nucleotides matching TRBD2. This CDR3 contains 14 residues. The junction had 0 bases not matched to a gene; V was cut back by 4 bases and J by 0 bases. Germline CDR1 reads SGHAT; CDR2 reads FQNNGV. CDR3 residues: CASSSSGGSYEQYF. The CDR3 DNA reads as TGTGCCAGCAGCTCTAGCGGGGGCTCCTACGAGCAGTACTTC.

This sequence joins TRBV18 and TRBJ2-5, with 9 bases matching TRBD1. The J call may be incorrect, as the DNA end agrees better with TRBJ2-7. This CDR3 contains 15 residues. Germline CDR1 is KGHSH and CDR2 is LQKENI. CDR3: CASLATPGQGYEQYF. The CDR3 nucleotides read TGTGCCAGCCTAGCGACACCGGGACAGGGCTACGAGCAGTACTTC.

CDR3 DNA sequence: TGTGCCAGCAGCCAACAACCGGGACTAGCGGGTAATGAGCAGTTCTTC. Translating gives CASSQQPGLAGNEQFF. The chain uses TRBV4-2 and TRBJ2-1; TRBD2 matches at 12 bases. This CDR3 has 16 residues. The germline gives CDR1 LGHNA, CDR2 YNFKEQ. The J segment lost 7 bases and the V segment lost 2 bases, leaving 6 bases of the junction unmatched.

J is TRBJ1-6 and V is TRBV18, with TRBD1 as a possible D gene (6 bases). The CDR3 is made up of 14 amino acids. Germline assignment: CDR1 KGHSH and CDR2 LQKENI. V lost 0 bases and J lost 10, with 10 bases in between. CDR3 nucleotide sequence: TGTGCCAGCTCACCACCCGGGGGCCAATCACCCCTCCACTTT. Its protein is CASSPPGGQSPLHF.

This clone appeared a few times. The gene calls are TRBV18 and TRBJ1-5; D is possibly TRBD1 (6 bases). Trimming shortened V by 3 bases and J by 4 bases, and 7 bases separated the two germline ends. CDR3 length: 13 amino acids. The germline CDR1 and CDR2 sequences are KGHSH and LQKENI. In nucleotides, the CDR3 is TGTGCCAGCTCACCTGGACAGAATCAGCCCCAGCATTTT. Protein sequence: CASSPGQNQPQHF.

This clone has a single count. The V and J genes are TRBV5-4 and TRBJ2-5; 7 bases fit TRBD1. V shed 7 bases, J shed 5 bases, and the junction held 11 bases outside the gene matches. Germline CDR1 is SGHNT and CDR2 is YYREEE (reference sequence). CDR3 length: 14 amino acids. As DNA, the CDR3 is TGTGCCAGCGTAATACAGGGGCGGTTGGAGACCCAGTACTTC. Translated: CASVIQGRLETQYF.

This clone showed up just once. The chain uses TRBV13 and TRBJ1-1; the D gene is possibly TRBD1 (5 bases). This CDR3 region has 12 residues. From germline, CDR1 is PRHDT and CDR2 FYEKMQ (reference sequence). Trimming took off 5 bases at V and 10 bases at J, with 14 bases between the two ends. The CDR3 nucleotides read TGTGCCAGCAGCCGGGCCGGGGGAGTAGCTTTCTTT. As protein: CASSRAGGVAFF.

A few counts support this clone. The CDR3 DNA sequence: TGCGCCAGCAGCATGGAGGTCGGGCGAAACACTGAAGCTTTCTTT. It yields the protein CASSMEVGRNTEAFF. This chain uses TRBV5-1 with TRBJ1-1; D not certain. The CDR3 is 15 amino acids. Germline V gives CDR1 SGHRS, CDR2 YFSETQ. The V end was cut by 4 bases, the J end by 2 bases, with 15 bases between.

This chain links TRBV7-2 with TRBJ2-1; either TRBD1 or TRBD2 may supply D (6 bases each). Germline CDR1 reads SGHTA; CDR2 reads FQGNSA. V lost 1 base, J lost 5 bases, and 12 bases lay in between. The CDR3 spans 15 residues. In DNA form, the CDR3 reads TGTGCCAGCAGCTTAGGGGGGGCGCTCAACAATGAGCAGTTCTTC. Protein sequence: CASSLGGALNNEQFF.

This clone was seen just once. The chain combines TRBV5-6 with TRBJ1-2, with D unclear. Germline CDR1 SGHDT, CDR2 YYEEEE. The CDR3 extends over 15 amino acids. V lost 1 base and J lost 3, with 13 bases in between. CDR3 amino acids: CASSLWGSRYYGYTF. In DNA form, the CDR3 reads TGTGCCAGCAGCTTGTGGGGTAGTCGTTACTATGGCTACACCTTC.

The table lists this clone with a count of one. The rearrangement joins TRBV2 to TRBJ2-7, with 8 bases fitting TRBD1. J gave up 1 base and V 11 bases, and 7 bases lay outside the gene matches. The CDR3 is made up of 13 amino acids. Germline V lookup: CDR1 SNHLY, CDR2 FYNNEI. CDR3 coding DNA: TGTGCCGGCGGGACAGGCCAATCCTACGAGCAGTACTTC. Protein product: CAGGTGQSYEQYF.

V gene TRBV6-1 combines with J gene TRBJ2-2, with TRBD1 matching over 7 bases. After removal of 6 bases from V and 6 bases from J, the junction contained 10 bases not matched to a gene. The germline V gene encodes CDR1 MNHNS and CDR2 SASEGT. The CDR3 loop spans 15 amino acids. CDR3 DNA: TGTGCCAGCAGGGAAACAGGGGCGAGGGCCGGGGAGCTGTTTTTT. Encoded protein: CASRETGARAGELFF.

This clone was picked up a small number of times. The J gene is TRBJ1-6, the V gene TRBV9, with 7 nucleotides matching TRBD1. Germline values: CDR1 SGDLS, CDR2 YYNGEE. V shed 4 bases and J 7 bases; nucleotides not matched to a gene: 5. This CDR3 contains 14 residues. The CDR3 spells CASSPGQPNSPLHF. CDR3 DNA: TGTGCCAGCAGCCCGGGACAGCCCAATTCACCCCTCCACTTT. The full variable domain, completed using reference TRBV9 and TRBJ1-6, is DSGVTQTPKHLITATGQRVTLRCSPRSGDLSVYWYQQSLDQGLQFLIQYYNGEERAKGNILERFSAQQFPDLHSELNLSSLELGDSALYFCASSPGQPNSPLHFGNGTRLTVT.

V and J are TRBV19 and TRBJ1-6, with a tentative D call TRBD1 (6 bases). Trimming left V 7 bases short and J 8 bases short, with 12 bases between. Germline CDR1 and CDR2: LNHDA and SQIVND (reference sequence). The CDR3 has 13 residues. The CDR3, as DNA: TGTGCCAGTAAGGCGACAGGCGATTCACCCCTCCACTTT. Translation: CASKATGDSPLHF. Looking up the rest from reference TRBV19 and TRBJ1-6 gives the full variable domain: DGGITQSPKYLFRKEGQNVTLSCEQNLNHDAMYWYRQDPGQGLRLIYYSQIVNDFQKGDIAEGYSVSREKKESFPLTVTSAQKNPTAFYLCASKATGDSPLHFGNGTRLTVT.

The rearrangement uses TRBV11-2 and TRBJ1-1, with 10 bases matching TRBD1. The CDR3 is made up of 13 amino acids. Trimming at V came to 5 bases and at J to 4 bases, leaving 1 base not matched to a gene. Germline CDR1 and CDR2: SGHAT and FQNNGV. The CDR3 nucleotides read TGTGCCAGCAGCCGGACAGGGGGCACTGAAGCTTTCTTT. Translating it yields CASSRTGGTEAFF.

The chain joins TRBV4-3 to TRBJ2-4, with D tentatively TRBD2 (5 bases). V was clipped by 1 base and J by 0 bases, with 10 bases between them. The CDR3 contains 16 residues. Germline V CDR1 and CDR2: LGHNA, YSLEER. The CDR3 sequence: CASSQATTIAKNIQYF. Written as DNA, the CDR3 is TGCGCCAGCAGCCAAGCAACGACTATAGCCAAAAACATTCAGTACTTC.

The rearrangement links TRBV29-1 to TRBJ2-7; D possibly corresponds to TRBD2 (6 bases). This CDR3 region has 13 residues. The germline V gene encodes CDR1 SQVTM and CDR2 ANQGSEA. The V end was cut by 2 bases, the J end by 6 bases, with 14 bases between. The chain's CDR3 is CSVESRVGGEQYF. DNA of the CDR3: TGCAGCGTTGAAAGTAGGGTGGGGGGCGAGCAGTACTTC.

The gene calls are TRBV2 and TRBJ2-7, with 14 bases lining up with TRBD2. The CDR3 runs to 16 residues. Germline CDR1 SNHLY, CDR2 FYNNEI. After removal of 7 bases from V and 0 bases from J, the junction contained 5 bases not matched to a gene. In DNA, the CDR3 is TGTGCCAGCATGGGACTAGCGGGAGTCAACTCCTACGAGCAGTACTTC. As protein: CASMGLAGVNSYEQYF.

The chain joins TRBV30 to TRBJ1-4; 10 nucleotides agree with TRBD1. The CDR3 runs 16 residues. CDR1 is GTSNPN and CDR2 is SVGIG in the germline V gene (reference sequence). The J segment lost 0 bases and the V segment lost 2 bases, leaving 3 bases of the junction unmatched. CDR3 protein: CAWSPDRGATNEKLFF. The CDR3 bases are TGTGCCTGGAGTCCGGACAGGGGGGCAACTAATGAAAAACTGTTTTTT.